One sample yielded the 14 T cell receptor beta chains listed below, sequenced in a study of cytomegalovirus exposure and HLA in healthy donors. PCR primers comprised 60 Vbeta and 13 Jbeta primers. Assay: immunoSEQ multiplex PCR; the TCRdb copy retains only in-frame clones and omits some. In the table there are some 70,000 clones, roughly 77% of which are singletons. The source material was PBMCs. The receptors were sampled from a human donor in good health.

This sequence joins TRBV19 and TRBJ1-2; tentative D call: TRBD1 (6 bases). The CDR3 extends over 12 amino acids. With 8 bases removed from V and 4 bases from J, the gap between germline ends came to 11 bases. Germline CDR1 and CDR2: LNHDA and SQIVND (reference sequence). CDR3 DNA: TGTGCCAGTTCGGACAGACTCTATGGCTACACCTTC. Residues: CASSDRLYGYTF.

The chain uses TRBV5-6 and TRBJ1-6; 7 bases align to TRBD1. Germline V gene lookup returns CDR1 SGHDT and CDR2 YYEEEE. The CDR3 extends over 16 amino acids. With 1 base clipped from V and 4 bases from J, the junction kept 5 bases outside the gene matches. The CDR3 DNA follows: TGTGCCAGCAGCTTGCCTACGGGACAGTATAATTCACCCCTCCACTTT. It translates to CASSLPTGQYNSPLHF.

The chain joins TRBV7-9 to TRBJ1-1; 7 bases fit TRBD1. J was trimmed by 4 bases and V by 5 bases; bases with no gene match: 10. The CDR3 consists of 15 residues. Germline loops: CDR1 SEHNR, CDR2 FQNEAQ (reference sequence). CDR3 sequence reads: CASSPRDRAVTEAFF. CDR3 DNA sequence: TGTGCCAGCAGCCCCCGCGACAGGGCCGTCACTGAAGCTTTCTTT.

V and J are TRBV5-6 and TRBJ2-5; TRBD2 agrees at 9 bases. From germline, CDR1 is SGHDT and CDR2 YYEEEE. This CDR3 has 16 amino acids. V lost 4 bases and J lost 2; bases outside the gene matches: 9. This CDR3 reads CASSRLAGDLQETQYF. In nucleotides, the CDR3 is TGTGCCAGCAGCAGATTAGCGGGGGACCTTCAAGAGACCCAGTACTTC.

The genes are TRBV4-3 and TRBJ2-3, with 10 bases matching TRBD1. Looked up from germline, CDR1 is LGHNA and CDR2 is YSLEER. Germline trimming cut 3 bases from V and 10 bases from J; bases unmatched to any gene: 10. The CDR3 spans 15 residues. The chain's CDR3 is CASSHPGQGLRAQYF. In DNA form, the CDR3 reads TGCGCCAGCAGCCACCCGGGACAGGGGTTACGTGCGCAGTATTTT.

A few counts support this clone. The chain carries TRBV29-1 and TRBJ1-1; D is unclear. The V gene lost 2 bases and the J gene lost 1 base, with 8 bases spanning the gap. The CDR3 is 13 residues long. In germline, CDR1 is SQVTM, CDR2 ANQGSEA. CDR3 loop: CSVETSPNTEAFF. In DNA form, the CDR3 reads TGCAGCGTTGAAACATCCCCGAACACTGAAGCTTTCTTT.

The V and J genes are TRBV28 and TRBJ1-3, with TRBD1 identical over 11 bases. With 2 bases clipped from V and 1 base from J, the junction kept 10 bases outside the gene matches. The CDR3 runs to 19 residues. Germline V gene sequence: CDR1 MDHEN, CDR2 SYDVKM. In nucleotides, the CDR3 is TGTGCCAGCAGTTTAGCGGGGACAGGGGGGGTTAATTCTGGAAACACCATATATTTT. Translation: CASSLAGTGGVNSGNTIYF.

The chain links TRBV11-2 to TRBJ2-7; TRBD1 aligns across 8 bases. Germline V gene sequence: CDR1 SGHAT, CDR2 FQNNGV. The CDR3 loop spans 15 amino acids. The V segment lost 2 bases and the J segment 1 base; nucleotides outside the gene matches: 4. The CDR3 sequence is CASSLYRDRSYEQYF. CDR3 bases: TGTGCCAGCAGCTTATACCGGGACAGGTCCTACGAGCAGTACTTC.

The chain couples TRBV19 to TRBJ2-2; D perhaps matches TRBD2 (7 bases). V was pared by 5 bases and J by 1 base, with 14 bases between. The germline gives CDR1 LNHDA, CDR2 SQIVND (reference sequence). This CDR3 spans 16 amino acids. The CDR3 DNA reads as TGTGCCAGTAGTTTGGAGGGGGGGCGGAACACCGGGGAGCTGTTTTTT. Translating gives CASSLEGGRNTGELFF. The entire variable domain, with the rest obtained from reference TRBV19 and TRBJ2-2, is as follows: DGGITQSPKYLFRKEGQNVTLSCEQNLNHDAMYWYRQDPGQGLRLIYYSQIVNDFQKGDIAEGYSVSREKKESFPLTVTSAQKNPTAFYLCASSLEGGRNTGELFFGEGSRLTVL.

The CDR3 reads CASSPRTGGNGYTF. For the CDR3, the DNA is TGTGCCAGCAGCCCCCGGACAGGCGGCAATGGCTACACCTTC. The chain combines TRBV7-3 with TRBJ1-2, with TRBD1 matching 7 bases. The CDR3 is 14 amino acids. The trim removed 5 bases at V and 6 bases at J, leaving 9 bases unmatched. Germline V gene data show CDR1 as SGHTA and CDR2 as FQGTGA.

The J gene is TRBJ2-1, the V gene TRBV4-3; 8 bases are a match to TRBD2. The ends lost 1 base at V and 6 bases at J; junction bases unmatched: 8. Germline V lookup: CDR1 LGHNA, CDR2 YSLEER. This CDR3 spans 16 amino acids. This CDR3 is CASSQGPGGAGNEQFF. The CDR3 nucleotides are TGCGCCAGCAGCCAAGGTCCCGGGGGGGCCGGCAATGAGCAGTTCTTC.

V and J are TRBV7-3 and TRBJ1-1; tentative D call: TRBD1 (6 bases). Looked up from germline, CDR1 is SGHTA and CDR2 is FQGTGA. The CDR3 extends over 15 amino acids. The V gene lost 6 bases and the J gene lost 4 bases, with 18 bases spanning the gap. CDR3 bases: TGTGCCAGCAGACAAAGTGGGGGGGCAGGCACTGAAGCTTTCTTT. Protein sequence: CASRQSGGAGTEAFF.

This clone came up a few times. This chain links TRBV2 with TRBJ2-3; 11 bases are shared with TRBD2. The CDR3 runs 16 residues. The V gene end was trimmed by 4 bases and the J gene end by 5 bases; junction bases not matched to a gene: 8. Germline values: CDR1 SNHLY, CDR2 FYNNEI. The CDR3 DNA reads TGTGCCAGCAGTGCCGGTCTAGCGGGGGGCCAAGATACGCAGTATTTT. It encodes CASSAGLAGGQDTQYF.

This clone was recorded a few times. V is TRBV7-2 and J is TRBJ1-2; D possibly corresponds to TRBD1 (5 bases). The germline V and J ends were trimmed by 3 bases and 6 bases, with 20 bases remaining between them. The CDR3 has 16 residues. CDR1 is SGHTA and CDR2 is FQGNSA in the germline V gene. The DNA for the CDR3 is TGTGCCAGCAGCTTGGGGCCTGCAAACTTACGTAATGGCTACACCTTC. Translating gives CASSLGPANLRNGYTF.